This section outlines one T cell receptor beta chain sequence together with its context. Its antigen is still unknown. Base qualities were left out, and no much larger clone turns up one base away. Taken from cysteine to phenylalanine, the CDR3 has 15 residues. Only CDR3 DNA is held: 45 bases, read in frame from base 1. V is clipped by 4 bases and J by 1 base, and the sequence between their germline boundaries is 16 bases long. CDR1 and CDR2 were assigned from the germline V gene (reference sequence) as GTSNPN and SVGIG. These data are taken from a study of blood T cell repertoires in COVID-19 (dated by TCRdb to 2020 to 2022). Turning to the overall study: Samples from collaborators originated in the United States, Italy and Spain and spanned both the acute and convalescent phases of COVID-19. The material from the prospective study consisted of cDNA or gDNA derived from T cells, B-cell-depleted T cells, or PBMCs. The dataset comprised deeply sampled blood TCRbeta repertoires from subjects exposed to, actively infected with, or recovered from COVID-19. A freely available public database, intended as a resource for researchers studying the immune response to SARS-CoV-2, is where the repertoires were released. Samples were obtained from the ongoing ImmuneRACE study (first 160 participants) and from 950 to 1,500 subjects provided by 6 global collaborators. The sample metadata nearly always contained a de-identified subject ID, COVID-19 status, age in years and sex. Where available, HLA class I and class II types were taken from metadata supplied by the sample provider and were not determined by assay-based typing. General findings and caveats noted by the study authors: The quantity of clinical and demographic metadata differed by source and by participant and was supplied without curation.

The collaborating institutions used their own protocols to collect whole blood in K2EDTA tubes. For TCRbeta analysis, collaborators shipped samples as frozen whole blood, isolated PBMCs, or DNA extracted from either of those sample types. The immunoSEQ Assay, a bias-controlled multiplex PCR, was used to amplify TCRbeta CDR3 regions from genomic DNA. As for the original processing: Nucleated cell counts per sample were estimated from amplification of reference gene primers within the assay. Sequence reads were collapsed and filtered to measure the absolute abundance of every unique TCRbeta CDR3 rearrangement. For each sample, productive Simpson clonality was calculated by taking the square root of Simpson's diversity index across productive rearrangements. The immuneACCESS repertoire file appears here via TCRdb, limited to in-frame rearrangements. These files lack a portion of the clones; in checked studies, under half of the deficit traces to unresolved V genes, and the cause of the others is not known. V and J calls and clone size come straight from that table; D and trimming were deduced from the DNA. The sample profile shows some 40,000 clones; approximately 91% of them were found once. In total, the top ten clones hold about 15% of the sample.

Sequencing used peripheral blood. The sequence links TRBV30 to TRBJ2-5; no D segment can be confidently identified. This receptor was taken from a woman aged 25 to 39 in a cohort sampled during active COVID-19. Here is the DNA: TGTGCCTGGAATCCCTGGTCTGGAGTCCAAGAGACCCAGTACTTC. Translated, it reads CAWNPWSGVQETQYF.